Below are 5 T cell receptor beta chains sequenced from a single sample in a study of blood T cells in healthy people across ages. Together with a sample-barcoded 5' primer, a J-beta primer mix was included in a second PCR lasting roughly 6 to 12 cycles. MiXCR, run by TCRdb on the 5' RACE reads, gives a single entry per CDR3 protein. In the table there are some 850,000 distinct CDR3 sequences, more than 25% of which are singletons. This same sample was also part of a study on T cells of mothers and their children.

The sample consisted of blood. These receptors all stem from a boy aged 5-17 years in good health.

The chain is built from TRBV5-1 and TRBJ1-6, with D hard to call. V was clipped by 0 bases and J by 8 bases, with 15 bases between them. The CDR3 runs 16 residues. CDR1 is SGHRS, CDR2 YFSETQ, per germline. The CDR3 sequence is CASSLDKLLRDSPLHF. CDR3 in DNA: TGCGCCAGCAGCTTGGATAAGCTCCTTCGCGATTCACCCCTCCACTTT.

The chain has TRBV12-3 or TRBV12-4 and TRBJ2-7; D call uncertain. Trimming stripped 2 bases from V and 0 bases from J, with 14 bases between. This CDR3 has 16 residues. CDR3: CASSLLGTTSSYEQYF. The CDR3 coding sequence is TGTGCCAGCAGTTTATTGGGCACGACGAGCTCCTACGAGCAGTACTTC.

This clonotype was recorded a few times. The chain employs TRBV10-3 and TRBJ2-7; D may match TRBD1 or TRBD2 (5 bases each). CDR3 size: 11 residues. Trimming cost V 0 bases and J 9 bases, with 6 bases left between them. Germline assignment: CDR1 ENHRY and CDR2 SYGVKD. CDR3 sequence reads: CAISESGPQYF. CDR3 bases: TGTGCCATCAGTGAGTCGGGACCGCAGTACTTC.

This clonotype showed up just a few times. The germline gene is not matched at one end of the junction; a read error may be the cause. The V gene is TRBV13, the J gene TRBJ2-1; unclear D gene. CDR3 length equals 16 residues. The germline CDR1 and CDR2 sequences are PRHDT and FYEKMQ (reference sequence). The CDR3 reads CASSPPLGWQSNQQFF. As DNA, the CDR3 is TGTGCCAGCAGCCCCCCCCTGGGGTGGCAAAGCAATCAGCAGTTCTTC.

The chain has TRBV9 and TRBJ2-3; TRBD1 matches 9 bases. CDR3 size: 15 residues. V dropped 3 bases and J dropped 3; count of bases not matched to a gene: 5. CDR1 is SGDLS, CDR2 YYNGEE, per germline. CDR3 coding DNA: TGTGCCAGCAGCGCCATCGGGACAGGGACAGATACGCAGTATTTT. It encodes CASSAIGTGTDTQYF.